This T cell receptor (beta chain) was captured by sequencing in a study (dated by TCRdb to the mid-2010s). Libraries were built with RT-PCR. The sequencing machine was an Illumina MiSeq. Through fastp at Q25 and MiXCR, TCRdb rebuilt clones from the public reads, retaining in-frame beta chains. Each record represents a unique CDR3 protein, reported with the most common genes and DNA among its rows. This sample has more than 550,000 distinct CDR3 sequences in its table, and 14% of those were observed once. The ten largest clones take up roughly 3.9% of the sample. The CDR3 sequence holds 14 residues, the cysteine and phenylalanine included. Left in the record is the CDR3 DNA by itself, 42 bases read in frame from the first base. V was cut back by 3 bases and J by 2 bases, leaving a gap of 9 bases between them. This clonotype was counted many times. Its antigen target is currently unknown. The input lacks base qualities; no much larger clone sits a single base away.

The sample comprised memory CD4+ T cells from blood. The TCR sequence derives from a female donor in good health, serving as a healthy control. Recombination joined TRBV12-3 or TRBV12-4 with TRBJ2-3; confidence is insufficient to name the D gene. The nucleotide sequence is given as TGTGCCAGCAGTTTCTGGGCAGCCACAGATACGCAGTATTTT. It translates as CASSFWAATDTQYF.